These 8 T cell receptor beta chains were all obtained from the same sample, sequenced in a study of control samples from healthy donors and cancer patients. Generated by immunoSEQ multiplex PCR, the TCRdb table keeps only in-frame clones and is missing some. The sample holds 85,000 to 100,000 clones; approximately 95% are singletons and the top ten take over 8%. Sequencing used blood. The receptors were sampled from a man between 18 and 35 years old in good health.

The chain couples TRBV11-2 to TRBJ1-1; 8 nucleotides match TRBD1. CDR1 and CDR2 from the germline V gene are SGHAT and FQNNGV. CDR3 length equals 16 residues. Germline trimming cut 2 bases from V and 0 bases from J; bases unmatched to any gene: 5. The CDR3, as DNA: TGTGCCAGCAGCTTACAGGGGGCGCCGATGAACACTGAAGCTTTCTTT. This codes for CASSLQGAPMNTEAFF.

This clone was picked up one time. The rearrangement uses TRBV7-2 and TRBJ1-2, with TRBD1 matching 8 bases. Trimming took 3 bases from V and 8 from J; bases not matched to a gene: 8. The CDR3 has 14 amino acids. Germline values: CDR1 SGHTA, CDR2 FQGNSA. CDR3 nucleotides: TGTGCCAGCAGCTTTCAGGGGGCAGGGGACGGCTACACCTTC. This encodes CASSFQGAGDGYTF.

This chain joins TRBV29-1 and TRBJ1-2; 8 bases align to TRBD1. The germline V gene encodes CDR1 SQVTM and CDR2 ANQGSEA. CDR3 length equals 19 residues. The CDR3 loop is CRLPDRGDRRHGYPYGYTF. The CDR3 nucleotides are TGCAGGTTACCGGATAGGGGGGACAGGCGGCATGGTTACCCCTATGGCTACACCTTC.

This rearrangement joins TRBV27 to TRBJ1-6; 10 nucleotides line up with TRBD1. CDR1 and CDR2 (germline): MNHEY, SMNVEV (reference sequence). V was clipped by 4 bases and J by 10 bases; unmatched bases: 10. The CDR3 length is 16 residues. The CDR3 region has the DNA TGTGCCAGCAGTTCCCCGGGACAGGGGAGAGTCTCACCCCTCCACTTT. Translated, it gives CASSSPGQGRVSPLHF.

V is TRBV5-1 and J is TRBJ1-5; D call uncertain. CDR1 and CDR2 (germline): SGHRS, YFSETQ. The CDR3 consists of 13 residues. V was trimmed by 0 bases and J by 3 bases, leaving 4 bases between them. CDR3 residues: CASSLGDNQPQHF. The CDR3 DNA follows: TGCGCCAGCAGCTTGGGGGACAATCAGCCCCAGCATTTT. Based on the CDR3 plus reference TRBV5-1 and TRBJ1-5, the full variable domain is KAGVTQTPRYLIKTRGQQVTLSCSPISGHRSVSWYQQTPGQGLQFLFEYFSETQRNKGNFPGRFSGRQFSNSRSEMNVSTLELGDSALYLCASSLGDNQPQHFGDGTRLSIL.

V is TRBV5-1 and J is TRBJ2-7; the D gene is possibly TRBD2 (5 bases). V was trimmed by 4 bases and J by 4 bases, leaving 21 bases between them. CDR1 is SGHRS, CDR2 YFSETQ, per germline. The CDR3 contains 16 residues. The CDR3 is CASSVVRFGVLYEQYF. The DNA for the CDR3 is TGCGCCAGCAGCGTGGTGAGGTTCGGGGTATTGTACGAGCAGTACTTC. Complete variable domain (other parts from reference TRBV5-1 and TRBJ2-7): KAGVTQTPRYLIKTRGQQVTLSCSPISGHRSVSWYQQTPGQGLQFLFEYFSETQRNKGNFPGRFSGRQFSNSRSEMNVSTLELGDSALYLCASSVVRFGVLYEQYFGPGTRLTVT.

The rearrangement links TRBV27 to TRBJ1-2; TRBD1 matches 7 bases. Germline loops: CDR1 MNHEY, CDR2 SMNVEV (reference sequence). With V trimmed by 4 bases and J by 2 bases, 4 bases remained unmatched. This CDR3 is 14 amino acids long. Here the CDR3 DNA reads TGTGCCAGCAGTTCCCGGACAGGCAACTATGGCTACACCTTC. Translation: CASSSRTGNYGYTF.

The chain is built from TRBV15 and TRBJ2-5; 13 bases line up with TRBD2. J gave up 14 bases and V 2 bases, and 8 bases lay outside the gene matches. CDR1 is LNHNV, CDR2 YYDKDF, per germline (reference sequence). The CDR3 sequence is 14 residues long. The CDR3 region has the DNA TGTGCCACCAGCAGATCAGGGACTAGCGGGGCGGTATACTTC. This encodes CATSRSGTSGAVYF.